These 2 T cell receptor beta chains were sequenced from one sample in a study of post-analysis software for immune sequencing data. Regarding the study as a whole: About five TRBV segments, including TRBV5-6, TRBV5-1 and TRBV20-1, were more frequent in patients than controls.

No antigen has been identified for these receptors. Sequencing libraries made from TCR beta cDNA carried unique molecular identifiers. TCRdb called the PCR reads again in MiXCR, with one record for every CDR3 protein. This table holds about 820,000 distinct CDR3 sequences, roughly 58% found once. Sequencing was done on a sample of blood. All receptors come from a girl aged 10-17 years with multiple sclerosis.

This sequence joins TRBV5-6 and TRBJ1-5; D not certain. The CDR3 is 16 residues long. Trimming shortened V by 6 bases and J by 0 bases, and 16 bases separated the two germline ends. Looked up from germline, CDR1 is SGHDT and CDR2 is YYEEEE. This CDR3 is CASNSATGSSNQPQHF. In DNA, the CDR3 is TGTGCCAGCAACTCGGCGACTGGAAGTAGCAATCAGCCCCAGCATTTT.

V usage is TRBV6-6 and J usage is TRBJ2-3, with TRBD1 matching over 9 bases. The CDR3 covers 16 residues. J lost 3 bases, V lost 0 bases, and 4 bases had no gene match. Germline loops: CDR1 MNHNY, CDR2 SVGAGI (reference sequence). CDR3 region: CASSYSGQGWTDTQYF. CDR3 bases: TGTGCCAGCAGTTACTCAGGACAGGGGTGGACAGATACGCAGTATTTT.